This T cell receptor (beta chain) was recorded in a study of T cell repertoires in cytomegalovirus infection. This CDR3 region has 16 residues. Germline values: CDR1 SSHAT, CDR2 FNYEAQ (reference sequence). MiXCR was run by TCRdb on the reads, yielding one entry per CDR3 protein. The top ten clones hold 30% to 40% of a sample with under 200,000 distinct CDR3 sequences, 28% of them seen once. This clonotype has only one observation. A junction end diverges from the germline sequence, so it may reflect a read error. This TCR was sampled from a human donor in good health (CMV status not recorded). Some clones in this sample may be carry-over from other donors' samples. The sample taken for sequencing was PBMCs. The chain employs TRBV7-7 and TRBJ2-5; 10 nucleotides line up with TRBD2. CDR3 amino acids: CASSLVLAGAQETQYF. CDR3 DNA: TGTGCTAGCAGCTTAGTTCTAGCGGGGGCCCAAGAGACCCAGTACTTC.